This T cell receptor (beta chain) was recovered during a study of cytomegalovirus exposure and HLA in healthy donors. Overall study results and limits: In the roughly 120 validation repertoires, a later analysis found that first-cohort TCR clusters tended to co-occur. It was reportedly the case that the classifier diagnosed cytomegalovirus status with high specificity and sensitivity. Fewer than 200 TCR beta chains were listed as cytomegalovirus-associated.

A 120-subject validation cohort, separate from the 666-subject first cohort, supplied the donors. Clones were sequenced by immunoSEQ multiplex PCR, and TCRdb holds only the in-frame ones, with some missing. The sample carries roughly 100,000 clones, about 88% recorded once. Notes on this clone: The antigen remains unidentified.

Trimming removed 3 bases at V and 6 bases at J, with 9 bases between. CDR1 KGHSH and CDR2 LQKENI come from the germline V gene. This CDR3 comprises 13 residues. The chain is built from TRBV18 and TRBJ2-1; D might be TRBD2 (5 bases). This TCR was sampled from a young woman in good health and CMV-seropositive. The sample taken for sequencing was PBMCs. The CDR3, as DNA: TGTGCCAGCTCACCGCCTAGCCTCAATGAGCAGTTCTTC. Its protein product is CASSPPSLNEQFF.